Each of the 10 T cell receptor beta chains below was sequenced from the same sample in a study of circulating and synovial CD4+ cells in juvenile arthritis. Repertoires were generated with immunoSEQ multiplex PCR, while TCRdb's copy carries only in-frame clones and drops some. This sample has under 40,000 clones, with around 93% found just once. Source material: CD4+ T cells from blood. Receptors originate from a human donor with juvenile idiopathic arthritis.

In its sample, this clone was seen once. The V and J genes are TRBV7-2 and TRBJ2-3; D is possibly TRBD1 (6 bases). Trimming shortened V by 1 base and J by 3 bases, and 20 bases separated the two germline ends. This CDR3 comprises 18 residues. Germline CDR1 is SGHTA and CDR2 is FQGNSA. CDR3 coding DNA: TGTGCCAGCAGCTTAGATCGGGACGGTTTGGGGGCAACAGATACGCAGTATTTT. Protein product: CASSLDRDGLGATDTQYF.

CDR3 sequence reads: CASSPPRTGVVPEAFF. The CDR3 DNA reads TGTGCCAGCAGTCCCCCTAGGACCGGGGTAGTCCCTGAAGCTTTCTTT. This chain uses TRBV27 with TRBJ1-1; no clear D. The CDR3 length is 16 residues. V lost 5 bases and J lost 6, with 22 bases in between. The germline V gene encodes CDR1 MNHEY and CDR2 SMNVEV (reference sequence).

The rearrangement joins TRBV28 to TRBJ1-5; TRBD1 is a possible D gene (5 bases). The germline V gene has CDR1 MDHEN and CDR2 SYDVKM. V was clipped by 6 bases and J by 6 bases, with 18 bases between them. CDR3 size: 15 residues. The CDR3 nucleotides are TGTGCCAGCAGCGCCGCCTCGGACGGGGGTCAGCCCCAGCATTTT. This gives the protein CASSAASDGGQPQHF.

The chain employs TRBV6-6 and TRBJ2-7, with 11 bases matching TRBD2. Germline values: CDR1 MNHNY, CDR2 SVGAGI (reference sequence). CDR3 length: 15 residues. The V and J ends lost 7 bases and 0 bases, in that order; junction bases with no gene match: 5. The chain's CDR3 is CASKGTSGISYEQYF. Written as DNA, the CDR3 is TGTGCCAGCAAAGGGACTAGCGGAATCTCCTACGAGCAGTACTTC.

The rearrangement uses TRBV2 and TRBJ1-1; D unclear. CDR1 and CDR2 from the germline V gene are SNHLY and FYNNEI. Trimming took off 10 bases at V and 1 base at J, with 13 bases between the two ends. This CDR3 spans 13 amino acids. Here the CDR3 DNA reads TGTGCCAACGGCTTTAACAGGAACACTGAAGCTTTCTTT. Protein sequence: CANGFNRNTEAFF. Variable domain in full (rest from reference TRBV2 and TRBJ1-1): EPEVTQTPSHQVTQMGQEVILRCVPISNHLYFYWYRQILGQKVEFLVSFYNNEISEKSEIFDDQFSVERPDGSNFTLKIRSTKLEDSAMYFCANGFNRNTEAFFGQGTRLTVV.

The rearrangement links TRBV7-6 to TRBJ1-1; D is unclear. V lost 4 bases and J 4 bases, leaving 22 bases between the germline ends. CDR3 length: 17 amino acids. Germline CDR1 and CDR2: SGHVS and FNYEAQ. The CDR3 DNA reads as TGTGCCAGCAGCTCCCCGGGCGGGTTAGTCGAGGGCACTGAAGCTTTCTTT. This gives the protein CASSSPGGLVEGTEAFF. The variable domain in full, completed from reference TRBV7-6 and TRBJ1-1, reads GAGVSQSPRYKVTKRGQDVALRCDPISGHVSLYWYRQALGQGPEFLTYFNYEAQQDKSGLPNDRFSAERPEGSISTLTIQRTEQRDSAMYRCASSSPGGLVEGTEAFFGQGTRLTVV.

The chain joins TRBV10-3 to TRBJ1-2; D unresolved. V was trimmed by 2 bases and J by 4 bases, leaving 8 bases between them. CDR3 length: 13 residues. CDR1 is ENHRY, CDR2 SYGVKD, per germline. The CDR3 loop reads CAISEISSYGYTF. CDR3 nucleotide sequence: TGTGCCATCAGTGAGATTTCGAGCTATGGCTACACCTTC.

CDR3 bases: TGTGCCTGGACGCGCGGAAGTATGAACACTGAAGCTTTCTTT. This encodes CAWTRGSMNTEAFF. V usage is TRBV30 and J usage is TRBJ1-1; D ambiguous. The CDR3 sequence is 14 residues long. Germline values: CDR1 GTSNPN, CDR2 SVGIG (reference sequence). The V and J ends lost 4 bases and 0 bases respectively, with 12 bases between them. Using reference TRBV30 and TRBJ1-1 for the parts outside the CDR3, the full variable domain is SQTIHQWPATLVQPVGSPLSLECTVEGTSNPNLYWYRQAAGRGLQLLFYSVGIGQISSEVPQNLSASRPQDRQFILSSKKLLLSDSGFYLCAWTRGSMNTEAFFGQGTRLTVV.

The DNA of the CDR3 is TGTGCCAGCAGCCCCCGTGGGCGTCTGAGCACAGATACGCAGTATTTT. This codes for CASSPRGRLSTDTQYF. The chain couples TRBV9 to TRBJ2-3, with D hard to call. There are 16 residues in the CDR3. Looked up from germline, CDR1 is SGDLS and CDR2 is YYNGEE. Trimming stripped 4 bases from V and 0 bases from J, with 15 bases between.

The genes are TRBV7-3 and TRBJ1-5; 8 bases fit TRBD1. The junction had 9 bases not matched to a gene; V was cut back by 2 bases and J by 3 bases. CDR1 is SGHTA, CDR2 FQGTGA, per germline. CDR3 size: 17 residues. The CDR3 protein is CASSLRSRQGTNQPQHF. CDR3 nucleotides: TGTGCCAGCAGCTTACGGTCAAGACAGGGGACCAATCAGCCCCAGCATTTT.